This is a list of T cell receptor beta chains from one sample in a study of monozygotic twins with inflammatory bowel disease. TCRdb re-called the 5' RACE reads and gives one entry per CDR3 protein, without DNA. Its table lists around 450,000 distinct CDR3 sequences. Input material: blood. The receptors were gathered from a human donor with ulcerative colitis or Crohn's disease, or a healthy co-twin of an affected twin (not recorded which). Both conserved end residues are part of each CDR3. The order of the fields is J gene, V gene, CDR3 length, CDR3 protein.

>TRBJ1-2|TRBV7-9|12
CASSIGRDPDTF
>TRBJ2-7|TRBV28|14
CASSFMGQGYEQYF
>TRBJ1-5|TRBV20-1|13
CSATGTGHQPQHF
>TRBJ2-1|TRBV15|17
CATSRDLVMGVYNEQFF
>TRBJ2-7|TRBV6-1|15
CASRPGTKRTNEQYF
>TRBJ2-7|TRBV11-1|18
CASSSRGSGRPHSYEQYF
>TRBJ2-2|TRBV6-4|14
CASSMTGNTGELFF
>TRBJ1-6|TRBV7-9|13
CASSLVGYSPLHF
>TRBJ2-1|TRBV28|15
CASSLTSGKGSEQFF
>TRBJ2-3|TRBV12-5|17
CASGLARTSTATDTQYF
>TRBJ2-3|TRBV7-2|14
CASSLRSVTDTQYF
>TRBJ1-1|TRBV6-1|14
CASRSTGMNTEVFF
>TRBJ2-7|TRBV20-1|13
CSATREPTYEQYF
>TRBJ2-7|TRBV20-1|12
CSAAGGLYEQYF
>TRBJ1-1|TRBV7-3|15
CASSLLGGTAEEAFF
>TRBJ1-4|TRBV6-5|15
CASSYNREGDEKLFF
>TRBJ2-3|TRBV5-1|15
CASSIGTSGPDTQYF
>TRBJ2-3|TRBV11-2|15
CASSLWGARTDTQYF
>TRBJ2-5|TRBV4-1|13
CASSPVVEETQYF
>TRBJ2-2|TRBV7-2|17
CASSFPGQGVNTGELFF
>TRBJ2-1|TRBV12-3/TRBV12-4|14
CASGPTGTYNEQFF
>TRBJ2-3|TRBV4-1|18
CASSRGWGPGQSTDTQYF
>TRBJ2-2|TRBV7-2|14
CASSTRQNTGELFF
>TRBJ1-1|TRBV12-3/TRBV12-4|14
CASSDSTGGTEAFF
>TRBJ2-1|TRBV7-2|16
CASSSRRGSTYNEQFF
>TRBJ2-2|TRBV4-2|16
CASSQDPGVITGELFF
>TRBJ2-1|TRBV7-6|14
CASSRGVNSNEQFF
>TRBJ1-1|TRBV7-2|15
CASSSLGQGITEAFF
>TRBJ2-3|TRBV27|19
CASRSLVGTSGHHTDTQYF
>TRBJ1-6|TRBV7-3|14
CASSYDRDQSPLHF
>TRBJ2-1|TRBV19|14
CASRRTGLNNEQFF
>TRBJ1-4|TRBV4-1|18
CASSQEDTTAATNEKLFF
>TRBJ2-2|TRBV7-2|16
CASSSPIAGDTGELFF
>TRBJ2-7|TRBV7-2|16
CASSLDGGQGNYEQYF
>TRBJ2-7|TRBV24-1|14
CATSQGQGVYEQYF
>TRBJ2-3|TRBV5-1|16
CASSFTSGGTTDTQYF
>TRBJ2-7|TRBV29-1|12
CSVEDYTYEQYF
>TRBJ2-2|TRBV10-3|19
CAISDPISSGRPNTGELFF
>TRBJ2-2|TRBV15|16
CATSRKEFSAAGELFF
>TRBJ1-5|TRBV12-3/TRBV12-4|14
CASTRHEGDQPQHF
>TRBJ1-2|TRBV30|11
CAWRQTRSYTF
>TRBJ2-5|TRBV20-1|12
CSANSGEETQYF
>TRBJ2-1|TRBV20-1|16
CSARRLGLARHNEQFF
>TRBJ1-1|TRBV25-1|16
CASSGEPGQGSTEAFF
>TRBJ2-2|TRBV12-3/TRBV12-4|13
CASRSGPSGELFF
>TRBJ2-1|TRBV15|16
CATSRIGQGDYNEQFF
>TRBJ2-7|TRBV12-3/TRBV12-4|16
CASSYSGRSGHYEQYF
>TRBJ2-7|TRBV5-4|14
CASSRDRQSYEQYF
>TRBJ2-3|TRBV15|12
CATSPRGDTQYF
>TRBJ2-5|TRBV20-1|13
CSAIHSGKETQYF
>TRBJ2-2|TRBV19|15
CASSELAGYTGELFF
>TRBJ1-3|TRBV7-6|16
CASSSRLDTSGNTIYF
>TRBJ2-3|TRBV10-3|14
CATERDAPPDTQYF
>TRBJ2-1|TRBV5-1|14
CASSLGRSDNEQFF
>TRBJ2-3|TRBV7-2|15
CASIPTGTTTDTQYF
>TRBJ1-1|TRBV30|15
CAWSSPGPLLAEAFF
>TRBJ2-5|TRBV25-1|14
CASSELGSRGTQYF
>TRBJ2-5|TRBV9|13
CASSVNAEETQYF
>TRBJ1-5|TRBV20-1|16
CNARPEGGNSNQPQHF